A selection of T cell receptor beta chains follows, all from one sample in a study of T cells in Graves' hyperthyroidism and ophthalmopathy. TCRdb re-analysed the multiplex PCR reads in MiXCR, keeping a single row per CDR3 protein. This table has over 650,000 distinct CDR3 sequences, about 16% appearing once. Sequencing input: blood. The source of these receptors is a man in his late teens or twenties with Graves' hyperthyroidism. Both conserved end residues are part of each CDR3. A D gene is named only where the DNA matches it firmly. Size tells how often a clone was seen (once, few, many) or the class of an expanded clone, and some rows leave it out.

size: few; D: TRBD1; V: TRBV6-2/TRBV6-3; J: TRBJ2-7; DNA: TGTGCCAGCAGCTCACTCGGACAGGGAGTCTACGAGCAGTACTTC; CDR3: CASSSLGQGVYEQYF
size: .; D: TRBD2; V: TRBV9; J: TRBJ2-7; DNA: TGTGCCAGCAGCGTGAGCGGGAGAACGAACGAGCAGTACTTC; CDR3: CASSVSGRTNEQYF
size: many; D: .; V: TRBV3-1; J: TRBJ1-1; DNA: TGTGCCAGCAGCCAAGGGACGAGGAACACTGAAGCTTTCTTT; CDR3: CASSQGTRNTEAFF
size: many; D: .; V: TRBV2; J: TRBJ1-4; DNA: TGTGCCAGCAGTGAAGGGGGTTTGGGTAATGAAAAACTGTTTTTT; CDR3: CASSEGGLGNEKLFF
size: .; D: .; V: TRBV12-5; J: TRBJ1-1; DNA: TGTGCTAGTGGTTTGGCGGGCGGGACACAGAACACTGAAGCTTTCTTT; CDR3: CASGLAGGTQNTEAFF
size: many; D: TRBD2; V: TRBV20-1; J: TRBJ2-7; DNA: TGCAGTGCTAGAGATTTCCCCCTAGCGGGAACGAACGAGCAGTACTTC; CDR3: CSARDFPLAGTNEQYF
size: many; D: .; V: TRBV7-9; J: TRBJ2-1; DNA: TGTGCCAGCAGCTCCCGGGGAGGAGCCCTGGTTTGGGATGAGCAGTTCTTC; CDR3: CASSSRGGALVWDEQFF
size: few; D: .; V: TRBV6-1; J: TRBJ2-5; DNA: TGTGCCAGCAGTGATGGGCGGGGCGGGACCCAGTACTTC; CDR3: CASSDGRGGTQYF
size: few; D: TRBD1; V: TRBV19; J: TRBJ1-2; DNA: TGTGCCAGTAGTATGGGGACAGGGGCGTATGGCTACACCTTC; CDR3: CASSMGTGAYGYTF
size: few; D: .; V: TRBV28; J: TRBJ2-7; DNA: TGTGCCATATCCCGGGGGACGTACGAGCAGTACTTC; CDR3: CAISRGTYEQYF
size: many; D: TRBD2; V: TRBV20-1; J: TRBJ2-7; DNA: TGCAGTGCCGCCGGACGGAATAGCGGGTTCGCGTTCTACGAGCAGTACTTC; CDR3: CSAAGRNSGFAFYEQYF
size: many; D: .; V: TRBV28; J: TRBJ2-7; DNA: TGTGCCAGCAATGGCGGGGCCCCCTACGAGCAGTACTTC; CDR3: CASNGGAPYEQYF
size: few; D: .; V: TRBV30; J: TRBJ2-4; DNA: TGTGCCTGGAGTCCCGAATCCGTAGCCAAAAACATTCAGTACTTC; CDR3: CAWSPESVAKNIQYF
size: .; D: .; V: TRBV19; J: TRBJ1-2; DNA: TGTGCCAGTAGTATAGAAGGAGGGGCAGCCGCGTATGGCTACACCTTC; CDR3: CASSIEGGAAAYGYTF
size: .; D: .; V: TRBV6-5; J: TRBJ2-7; DNA: TGTGCCAGCAGTTACTCGGGGCAGTTTACCTACGAGCAGTACTTC; CDR3: CASSYSGQFTYEQYF
size: many; D: .; V: TRBV29-1; J: TRBJ2-6; DNA: TGCAGCGTTGACGCAGGCGCTGGGGCCAACGTCCTGACTTTC; CDR3: CSVDAGAGANVLTF
size: .; D: .; V: TRBV20-1; J: TRBJ1-5; DNA: TGCAGTGCTAGCAGATACCCTGCTAGCAATCAGCCCCAGCATTTT; CDR3: CSASRYPASNQPQHF
size: many; D: TRBD2; V: TRBV11-2; J: TRBJ2-7; DNA: TGTGCCAGCAGGTCGACTAGCGGCGAACCCTACGAGCAGTACTTC; CDR3: CASRSTSGEPYEQYF
size: many; D: TRBD2; V: TRBV12-5; J: TRBJ2-1; DNA: TGTGCTAGTGGCGCCCCGACTAGCGGGGTTCACAATGAGCAGTTCTTC; CDR3: CASGAPTSGVHNEQFF
size: .; D: .; V: TRBV19; J: TRBJ2-1; DNA: TGTGCCAGTAGTATAACGGGCTCAGGGGAGGGTGAGCAGTTCTTC; CDR3: CASSITGSGEGEQFF
size: many; D: .; V: TRBV28; J: TRBJ2-3; DNA: TGTGCCAGCAGTTGGGGTCTTGCTAGCACAGATACGCAGTATTTT; CDR3: CASSWGLASTDTQYF
size: .; D: TRBD1; V: TRBV30; J: TRBJ2-5; DNA: TGTGCCTGCCTCGGGACAGGGAAAGAGACCCAGTACTTC; CDR3: CACLGTGKETQYF
size: few; D: TRBD1; V: TRBV13; J: TRBJ1-2; DNA: TGTGCCAGCAGCCCGGACAGGGATGCCTATGGCTACACCTTC; CDR3: CASSPDRDAYGYTF
size: few; D: TRBD1; V: TRBV11-3; J: TRBJ2-1; DNA: TGTGCCAGCAGCTTGCCGGGACAGGTGAGCTACAACGAGCAGTTCTTC; CDR3: CASSLPGQVSYNEQFF
size: .; D: TRBD1; V: TRBV28; J: TRBJ2-7; DNA: TGTGCCAGCAGTAGCCATTTAGGGGGCGTCTACGAGCAGTACTTC; CDR3: CASSSHLGGVYEQYF
size: many; D: TRBD1; V: TRBV24-1; J: TRBJ2-1; DNA: TGTGCCACCAGTGCCGGGGACAGGTTATACAATGAGCAGTTCTTC; CDR3: CATSAGDRLYNEQFF
size: .; D: TRBD1; V: TRBV25-1; J: TRBJ1-4; DNA: TGTGCCAGCAGTGCTGGACAGGGGAACTATGAAAAACTGTTTTTT; CDR3: CASSAGQGNYEKLFF
size: .; D: .; V: TRBV25-1; J: TRBJ1-2; DNA: TGTGCCAGCAGTGAGGGGGGGGGACGGTTCTATGGCTACACCTTC; CDR3: CASSEGGGRFYGYTF
size: few; D: .; V: TRBV30; J: TRBJ2-2; DNA: TGTGCCTGGAGTGAGGACACCGGGGAGCTGTTTTTT; CDR3: CAWSEDTGELFF
size: many; D: TRBD2; V: TRBV2; J: TRBJ2-3; DNA: TGTGCCAGCAGTGGATCGACTAGCGGGACTTACACAGATACGCAGTATTTT; CDR3: CASSGSTSGTYTDTQYF
size: many; D: TRBD1; V: TRBV11-1; J: TRBJ2-1; DNA: TGTGCCAGCAGCCGGACAGGGGGGAATCGTGAGCAGTTCTTC; CDR3: CASSRTGGNREQFF
size: many; D: .; V: TRBV19; J: TRBJ1-1; DNA: TGTGCCAGTAGTATCAGGAGGAACACTGAAGCTTTCTTT; CDR3: CASSIRRNTEAFF
size: few; D: TRBD2; V: TRBV30; J: TRBJ2-2; DNA: TGTGCCTGGAGGGGACTAACTGGGGAGCTGTTTTTT; CDR3: CAWRGLTGELFF
size: few; D: TRBD1; V: TRBV13; J: TRBJ2-4; DNA: TGTGCCAGCAGCGCCACAGGGGTTACAGCCAAAAACATTCAGTACTTC; CDR3: CASSATGVTAKNIQYF
size: .; D: .; V: TRBV5-5; J: TRBJ1-1; DNA: TGTGCCAGCAGCTTGGATCCGTGGAACACTGAAGCTTTCTTT; CDR3: CASSLDPWNTEAFF
size: few; D: TRBD1; V: TRBV6-2/TRBV6-3; J: TRBJ1-1; DNA: TGTGCCAGTCGGCTTTACAGGGGGGGAAGCACTGAAGCTTTCTTT; CDR3: CASRLYRGGSTEAFF
size: .; D: TRBD1; V: TRBV4-1; J: TRBJ2-7; DNA: TGCGCCAGCAGCCAAGGGGTGGGACAGGGGCGATCCTACGAGCAGTACTTC; CDR3: CASSQGVGQGRSYEQYF
size: .; D: .; V: TRBV28; J: TRBJ1-5; DNA: TGTGCCAGCAGTGATTTTACCGGGACCTACCATCAGCCCCAGCATTTT; CDR3: CASSDFTGTYHQPQHF
size: few; D: .; V: TRBV20-1; J: TRBJ1-4; DNA: TGCAGTGCTGGGGCAGGCGGTGAAAAACTGTTTTTT; CDR3: CSAGAGGEKLFF
size: many; D: TRBD2; V: TRBV19; J: TRBJ2-3; DNA: TGTGCCAGTAGAGGACTAGCGGGATCGGGGGGAGATACGCAGTATTTT; CDR3: CASRGLAGSGGDTQYF
size: many; D: TRBD2; V: TRBV20-1; J: TRBJ2-5; DNA: TGCAGTGCTAGACCGATCGGACTAGCGGGAGGAAGAGAGACCCAGTACTTC; CDR3: CSARPIGLAGGRETQYF
size: .; D: .; V: TRBV28; J: TRBJ1-4; DNA: TGTGCCAGCAGTTTAAATAGGGAAAAACTGTTTTTT; CDR3: CASSLNREKLFF
size: many; D: TRBD1; V: TRBV2; J: TRBJ1-2; DNA: TGTGCCAGCAACCGATTGGACAGGGGGGACTATGGCTACACCTTC; CDR3: CASNRLDRGDYGYTF
size: few; D: .; V: TRBV2; J: TRBJ2-7; DNA: TGTGCCAGCAGTACAGGGAACTCCTACGAGCAGTACTTC; CDR3: CASSTGNSYEQYF
size: .; D: TRBD2; V: TRBV12-5; J: TRBJ2-1; DNA: TGTGCTAGTGGACATTTAGCGGGAGACAAGGAGCAGTTCTTC; CDR3: CASGHLAGDKEQFF
size: .; D: TRBD1; V: TRBV27; J: TRBJ1-1; DNA: TGTGCCAGCAGACCGGGACAGAGAATCAGCACTGAAGCTTTCTTT; CDR3: CASRPGQRISTEAFF
size: many; D: TRBD1; V: TRBV6-1; J: TRBJ2-7; DNA: TGTGCCAGCAGTGAAATAGACAGGGAATACGAGCAGTACTTC; CDR3: CASSEIDREYEQYF
size: .; D: .; V: TRBV18; J: TRBJ2-7; DNA: TGTGCCAGCTCACCAACTAGCTCCTACGAGCGGTACTTC; CDR3: CASSPTSSYERYF
size: .; D: .; V: TRBV29-1; J: TRBJ2-4; DNA: TGCAGCGTTCGCCCCGACTCAGAAAACATTCAGTACTTC; CDR3: CSVRPDSENIQYF
size: few; D: .; V: TRBV9; J: TRBJ2-7; DNA: TGTGCCAGCAGCGTAACAGTTCATACTGAGCCCTACGAGCAGTACTTC; CDR3: CASSVTVHTEPYEQYF
size: many; D: .; V: TRBV27; J: TRBJ1-6; DNA: TGTGCCAGCAGTTTAGAGTGGGCGGATTCACCCCTCCACTTT; CDR3: CASSLEWADSPLHF